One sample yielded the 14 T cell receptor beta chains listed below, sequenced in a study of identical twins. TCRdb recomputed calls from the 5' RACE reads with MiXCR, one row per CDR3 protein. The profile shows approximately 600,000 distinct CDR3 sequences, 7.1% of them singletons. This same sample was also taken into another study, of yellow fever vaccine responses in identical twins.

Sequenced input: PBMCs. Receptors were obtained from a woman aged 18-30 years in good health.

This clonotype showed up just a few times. The CDR3 spells CASSQASGSMNTEAFF. DNA for the CDR3: TGTGCCAGCAGTCAAGCCTCAGGTTCGATGAACACTGAAGCTTTCTTT. The chain joins TRBV12-3 or TRBV12-4 to TRBJ1-1; D remains ambiguous. The CDR3 runs 16 residues. Trimming removed 5 bases at V and 0 bases at J, with 16 bases between.

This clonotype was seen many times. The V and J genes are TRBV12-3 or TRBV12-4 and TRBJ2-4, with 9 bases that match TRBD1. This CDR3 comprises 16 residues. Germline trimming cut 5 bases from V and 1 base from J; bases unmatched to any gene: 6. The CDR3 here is CASSPPGTGAKNIQYF. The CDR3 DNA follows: TGTGCCAGCAGTCCGCCCGGGACAGGGGCCAAAAACATTCAGTACTTC.

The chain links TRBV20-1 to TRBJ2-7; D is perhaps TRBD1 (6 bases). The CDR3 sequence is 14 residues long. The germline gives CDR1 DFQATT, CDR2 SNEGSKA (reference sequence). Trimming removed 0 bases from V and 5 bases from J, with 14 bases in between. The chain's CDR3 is CSAREQPTGNEQYF. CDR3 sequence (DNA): TGCAGTGCTAGAGAACAACCTACAGGGAACGAGCAGTACTTC.

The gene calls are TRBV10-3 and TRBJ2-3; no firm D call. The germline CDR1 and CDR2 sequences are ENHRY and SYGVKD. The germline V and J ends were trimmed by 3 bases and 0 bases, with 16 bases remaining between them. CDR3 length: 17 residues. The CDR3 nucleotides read TGTGCCATCAGTGAAAGGTCCCCATTGCCTAGCACAGATACGCAGTATTTT. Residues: CAISERSPLPSTDTQYF.

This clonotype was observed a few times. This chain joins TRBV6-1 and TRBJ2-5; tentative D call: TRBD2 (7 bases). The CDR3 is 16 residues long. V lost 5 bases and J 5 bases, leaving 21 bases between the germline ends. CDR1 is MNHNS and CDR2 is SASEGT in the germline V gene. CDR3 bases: TGTGCCAGCAGTCATCCCTTAGGCGGGGGCAGGGAGACCCAGTACTTC. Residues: CASSHPLGGGRETQYF.

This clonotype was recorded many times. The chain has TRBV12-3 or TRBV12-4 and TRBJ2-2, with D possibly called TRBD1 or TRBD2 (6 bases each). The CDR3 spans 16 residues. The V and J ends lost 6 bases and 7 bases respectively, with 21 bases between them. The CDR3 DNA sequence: TGTGCCAGCAGCCGGGGGCTAGGAGCAAGGGTCGGGGAGCTGTTTTTT. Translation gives CASSRGLGARVGELFF.

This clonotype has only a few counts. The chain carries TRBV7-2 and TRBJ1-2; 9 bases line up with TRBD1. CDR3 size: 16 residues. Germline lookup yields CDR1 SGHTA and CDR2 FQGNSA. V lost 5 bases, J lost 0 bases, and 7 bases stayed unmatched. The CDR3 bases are TGTGCCAGCAGCCCAGGAGGGACAGGGACTAACTATGGCTACACCTTC. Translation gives CASSPGGTGTNYGYTF.

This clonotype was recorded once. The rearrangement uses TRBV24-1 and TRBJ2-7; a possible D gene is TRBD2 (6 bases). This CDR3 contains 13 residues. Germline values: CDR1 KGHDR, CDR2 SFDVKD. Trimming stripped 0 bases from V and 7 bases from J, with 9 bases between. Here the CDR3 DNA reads TGTGCCACCAGTGATTTGCCGGGACTGGAGCAGTACTTC. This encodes CATSDLPGLEQYF.

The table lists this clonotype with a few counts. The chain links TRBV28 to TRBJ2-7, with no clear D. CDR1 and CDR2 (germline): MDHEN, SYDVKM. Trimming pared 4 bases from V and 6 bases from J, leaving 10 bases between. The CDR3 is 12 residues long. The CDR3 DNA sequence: TGTGCCAGCAGTTCATATAGTACCGAGCAGTACTTC. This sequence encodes CASSSYSTEQYF. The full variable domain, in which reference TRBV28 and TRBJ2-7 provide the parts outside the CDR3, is DVKVTQSSRYLVKRTGEKVFLECVQDMDHENMFWYRQDPGLGLRLIYFSYDVKMKEKGDIPEGYSVSREKKERFSLILESASTNQTSMYLCASSSYSTEQYFGPGTRLTVT.

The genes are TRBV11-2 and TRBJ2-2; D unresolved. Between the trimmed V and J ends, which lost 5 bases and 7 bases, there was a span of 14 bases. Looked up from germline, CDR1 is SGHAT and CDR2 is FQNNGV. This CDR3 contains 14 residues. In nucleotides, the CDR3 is TGTGCCAGCAGCCCCTTCGGCTCCGGCGGGGAGCTGTTTTTT. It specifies CASSPFGSGGELFF.

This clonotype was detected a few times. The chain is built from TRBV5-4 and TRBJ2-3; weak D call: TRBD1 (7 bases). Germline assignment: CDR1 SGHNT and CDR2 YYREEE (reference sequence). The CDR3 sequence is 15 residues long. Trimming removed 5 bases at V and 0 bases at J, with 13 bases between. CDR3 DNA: TGTGCCAGCAGAGAACAGGGGACTAGCACAGATACGCAGTATTTT. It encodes CASREQGTSTDTQYF.

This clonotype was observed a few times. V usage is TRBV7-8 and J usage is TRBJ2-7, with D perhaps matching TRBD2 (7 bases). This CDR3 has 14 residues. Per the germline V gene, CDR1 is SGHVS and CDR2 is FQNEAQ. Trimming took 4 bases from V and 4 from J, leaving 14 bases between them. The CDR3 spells CASSSRGAGYEQYF. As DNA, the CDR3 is TGTGCCAGCAGCTCTCGGGGGGCAGGATACGAGCAGTACTTC.

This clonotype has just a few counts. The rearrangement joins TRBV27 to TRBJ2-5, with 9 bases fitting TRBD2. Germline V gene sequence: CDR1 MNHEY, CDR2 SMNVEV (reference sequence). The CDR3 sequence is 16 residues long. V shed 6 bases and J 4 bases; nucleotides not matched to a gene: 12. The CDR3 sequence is CASSLRREREAETQYF. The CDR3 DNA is TGTGCCAGCAGCTTAAGACGGGAGCGGGAGGCAGAGACCCAGTACTTC.

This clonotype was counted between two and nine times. CDR3 in amino acids: CASSLNGGGARNEQFF. The CDR3, as DNA: TGCGCCAGCAGCTTGAACGGCGGGGGGGCGCGTAATGAGCAGTTCTTC. The genes are TRBV5-1 and TRBJ2-1; 9 bases map to TRBD2. Germline values: CDR1 SGHRS, CDR2 YFSETQ. V dropped 1 base and J dropped 7; count of bases not matched to a gene: 9. CDR3 length equals 16 residues.